The 23 T cell receptor beta chains below all came from one sample that was sequenced in a study of cytotoxic CD8 clonotypes in ibrutinib-treated CLL. The assay was immunoSEQ multiplex PCR, and TCRdb's table has in-frame clones only and misses some. Seen here are about 300,000 clones, more than 70% observed once, and the top ten hold roughly 5%. The sample consisted of PBMCs, taken at disease progression, from a patient treated with ibrutinib. Receptors were obtained from a human donor with chronic lymphocytic leukemia.

The CDR3 sequence is CAGQGITGELFF. CDR3 nucleotides: TGTGCGGGACAGGGAATCACCGGGGAGCTGTTTTTT. This chain links TRBV10-3 with TRBJ2-2, with 9 bases fitting TRBD1. The CDR3 is made up of 12 amino acids. The germline V gene encodes CDR1 ENHRY and CDR2 SYGVKD.

This chain connects TRBV28 to TRBJ2-7, with no clear D. This CDR3 comprises 10 residues. CDR1 is MDHEN, CDR2 SYDVKM, per germline. V was clipped by 10 bases and J by 6 bases, with 10 bases between them. As DNA, the CDR3 is TGTGCCACCGCGAGTGCCGAGCAGTACTTC. Translating it yields CATASAEQYF.

V is TRBV10-1 and J is TRBJ1-1; no clear D gene. Germline V gene data show CDR1 as WNHNN and CDR2 as SYGVQD (reference sequence). The CDR3 contains 13 residues. Trimming cost V 4 bases and J 3 bases, with 9 bases left between them. As DNA, the CDR3 is TGCGCCAGCAGTGCGGGAGGGTACACTGAAGCTTTCTTT. Its translation: CASSAGGYTEAFF.

This clone was detected a few times. J is TRBJ1-1 and V is TRBV12-5; D perhaps matches TRBD1 (5 bases). The CDR3 is 13 amino acids. Per the germline V gene, CDR1 is LGHNT and CDR2 is FRNRAP. V was clipped by 2 bases and J by 3 bases, with 7 bases between them. The CDR3 spells CASGLRGYTEAFF. The CDR3 bases are TGTGCTAGTGGTTTGCGGGGGTACACTGAAGCTTTCTTT.

The sample holds one count of this clone. The chain recombines TRBV18 with TRBJ1-5; 7 nucleotides align to TRBD1. The CDR3 is made up of 18 amino acids. Per the germline V gene, CDR1 is KGHSH and CDR2 is LQKENI. The V gene end was trimmed by 1 base and the J gene end by 0 bases; junction bases not matched to a gene: 9. This CDR3 reads CASSPLRATGYSNQPQHF. The CDR3 bases are TGTGCCAGCTCACCACTTCGAGCGACAGGGTATAGCAATCAGCCCCAGCATTTT.

The gene calls are TRBV6-6 and TRBJ1-2, with no clear D. The length of the CDR3 is 13 residues. V lost 2 bases, J lost 2 bases, and 6 bases lay in between. In germline, CDR1 is MNHNY, CDR2 SVGAGI (reference sequence). CDR3 nucleotide sequence: TGTGCCAGCAGTTACGCAGCCAACTATGGCTACACCTTC. The encoded protein is CASSYAANYGYTF.

The table lists this clone with a few counts. The V gene is TRBV29-1, the J gene TRBJ2-5; 7 bases fit TRBD1. V lost 7 bases to trimming and J lost 3 bases; unmatched junction nucleotides: 5. The germline V gene has CDR1 SQVTM and CDR2 ANQGSEA. CDR3 length: 12 residues. CDR3 residues: CSASTGKETQYF. The CDR3 coding sequence is TGCAGCGCCTCGACAGGGAAAGAGACCCAGTACTTC.

The CDR3, as DNA: TGCGCCAGCAGTGAGTCCGGCGGGAGGGCCTACAATGAGCAGTTCTTC. It is translated as CASSESGGRAYNEQFF. J is TRBJ2-1 and V is TRBV10-1; 9 nucleotides match TRBD2. Germline CDR1 is WNHNN and CDR2 is SYGVQD (reference sequence). This CDR3 is built from 16 residues. Trimming took 0 bases from V and 2 from J; bases not matched to a gene: 2.

This chain uses TRBV10-1 with TRBJ2-1, with no clear D. The CDR3 consists of 14 residues. Trimming removed 1 base at V and 1 base at J, with 5 bases between. Germline CDR1 and CDR2: WNHNN and SYGVQD (reference sequence). CDR3 in DNA: TGCGCCAGCAGTGAGTTCGGGTCCTACAATGAGCAGTTCTTC. Amino acid sequence: CASSEFGSYNEQFF.

V usage is TRBV6-5 and J usage is TRBJ2-2; D possibly uses TRBD1 or TRBD2 (6 bases each). CDR1 is MNHEY and CDR2 is SVGAGI in the germline V gene. The CDR3 length is 15 residues. Between the trimmed V and J ends, which lost 0 bases and 7 bases, there was a span of 12 bases. The CDR3 bases are TGTGCCAGCAGTTACTCCCCGGGGGCTGGCGGGGAGCTGTTTTTT. Protein: CASSYSPGAGGELFF.

This chain joins TRBV5-6 and TRBJ1-3; D is ambiguous. Germline V CDR1 and CDR2: SGHDT, YYEEEE. The CDR3 has 13 amino acids. The V end was cut by 4 bases, the J end by 0 bases, with 5 bases between. CDR3 coding DNA: TGTGCCAGCAGCCTGTACTCTGGAAACACCATATATTTT. Translating gives CASSLYSGNTIYF. The complete variable domain, with remaining parts taken from reference TRBV5-6 and TRBJ1-3, reads DAGVTQSPTHLIKTRGQQVTLRCSPKSGHDTVSWYQQALGQGPQFIFQYYEEEERQRGNFPDRFSGHQFPNYSSELNVNALLLGDSALYLCASSLYSGNTIYFGEGSWLTVV.

The rearrangement links TRBV19 to TRBJ2-1, with a weak D call TRBD1 (5 bases). V was cut by 2 bases and J by 9 bases, with 8 bases left in between. CDR3 size: 12 residues. Germline CDR1 reads LNHDA; CDR2 reads SQIVND (reference sequence). This chain's CDR3 is CASSIPRAEQFF. In DNA, the CDR3 is TGTGCCAGTAGTATACCCAGGGCTGAGCAGTTCTTC.

The chain uses TRBV19 and TRBJ2-2; D may be TRBD1 or TRBD2 (5 bases each). The germline V gene has CDR1 LNHDA and CDR2 SQIVND (reference sequence). The V and J ends lost 9 bases and 1 base respectively, with 12 bases between them. CDR3 size: 14 residues. This CDR3 reads CASWGRKNTGELFF. In DNA, the CDR3 is TGTGCCAGCTGGGGACGGAAGAACACCGGGGAGCTGTTTTTT. The full variable domain, its missing parts supplied by reference TRBV19 and TRBJ2-2, is DGGITQSPKYLFRKEGQNVTLSCEQNLNHDAMYWYRQDPGQGLRLIYYSQIVNDFQKGDIAEGYSVSREKKESFPLTVTSAQKNPTAFYLCASWGRKNTGELFFGEGSRLTVL.

The chain couples TRBV7-2 to TRBJ1-5; 12 nucleotides line up with TRBD1. The CDR3 covers 16 residues. The junction had 4 bases not matched to a gene; V was cut back by 0 bases and J by 7 bases. CDR1 and CDR2 (germline): SGHTA, FQGNSA. CDR3 bases: TGTGCCAGCAGCTTAGCCGGGACAGGGGGCCTGCAGCCCCAGCATTTT. Translated: CASSLAGTGGLQPQHF.

The chain couples TRBV6-5 to TRBJ2-7, with 11 positions matching TRBD2. V lost 2 bases, J lost 5 bases, and 5 bases stayed unmatched. Germline CDR1 and CDR2: MNHEY and SVGAGI. This CDR3 comprises 15 residues. The CDR3 DNA reads TGTGCCAGCAGTTACCAACTAGCGGGAGTCCACGAGCAGTACTTC. Translating it yields CASSYQLAGVHEQYF.

The chain couples TRBV29-1 to TRBJ2-7, with TRBD1 matching over 7 bases. V lost 6 bases and J lost 7; bases outside the gene matches: 6. CDR1 and CDR2 (germline): SQVTM, ANQGSEA. This CDR3 spans 11 amino acids. CDR3 sequence: CSVRTGGEQYF. DNA of the CDR3: TGCAGCGTCCGGACAGGTGGGGAGCAGTACTTC.

The chain employs TRBV5-1 and TRBJ2-2, with 9 bases matching TRBD1. The CDR3 totals 23 residues. CDR1 and CDR2 from the germline V gene are SGHRS and YFSETQ. J was trimmed by 0 bases and V by 0 bases; bases with no gene match: 21. The CDR3 DNA reads TGCGCCAGCAGCTTGGAACCGGGACAGGGTTCCCCTGCGGACCCTGCGAACACCGGGGAGCTGTTTTTT. Amino acids: CASSLEPGQGSPADPANTGELFF.

The chain carries TRBV2 and TRBJ2-1; TRBD2 matches 8 bases. J lost 8 bases, V lost 2 bases, and 20 bases had no gene match. Germline V lookup: CDR1 SNHLY, CDR2 FYNNEI. The CDR3 runs 19 residues. This CDR3 is CASSEHSIGPGGPSDEQFF. In DNA, the CDR3 is TGTGCCAGCAGTGAACACTCTATTGGACCGGGAGGGCCCTCCGATGAGCAGTTCTTC.

The chain couples TRBV7-2 to TRBJ2-3; D perhaps matches TRBD1 (5 bases). The CDR3 extends over 16 amino acids. V gave up 1 base and J gave up 3 bases, with 14 bases separating them. Germline V gene lookup returns CDR1 SGHTA and CDR2 FQGNSA. CDR3 bases: TGTGCCAGCAGCTTAGTGTCAGGGATGGTAACAGATACGCAGTATTTT. It translates to CASSLVSGMVTDTQYF.

This CDR3 reads CASSIFAGAYEQYF. CDR3 DNA: TGTGCCAGTAGTATATTCGCCGGAGCCTACGAGCAGTACTTC. The chain is built from TRBV19 and TRBJ2-7; D is undetermined. This CDR3 region has 14 residues. Germline V lookup: CDR1 LNHDA, CDR2 SQIVND (reference sequence). V gave up 2 bases and J gave up 2 bases, with 10 bases separating them.

This clone was seen only a few times. The V call is TRBV29-1, the J call TRBJ2-2; D is unresolved. The CDR3 is made up of 12 amino acids. The germline V and J ends were trimmed by 4 bases and 4 bases, with 7 bases remaining between them. Per the germline V gene, CDR1 is SQVTM and CDR2 is ANQGSEA. CDR3 DNA: TGCAGCGTTGGGTGGGCCACCGGGGAGCTGTTTTTT. It yields the protein CSVGWATGELFF.

The chain is built from TRBV5-6 and TRBJ2-3; possible D gene TRBD2, 6 bases. The ends were cut back, 4 bases at V and 0 bases at J, with 15 bases in the middle. CDR3 length: 16 amino acids. Germline V gives CDR1 SGHDT, CDR2 YYEEEE. The CDR3 bases are TGTGCCAGCAGCGTAACCGGACTAACTAGCACAGATACGCAGTATTTT. Amino acid sequence: CASSVTGLTSTDTQYF. The complete variable domain, with remaining parts taken from reference TRBV5-6 and TRBJ2-3, reads DAGVTQSPTHLIKTRGQQVTLRCSPKSGHDTVSWYQQALGQGPQFIFQYYEEEERQRGNFPDRFSGHQFPNYSSELNVNALLLGDSALYLCASSVTGLTSTDTQYFGPGTRLTVL.

This clone was recorded once. The rearrangement joins TRBV27 to TRBJ2-2; D unresolved. This CDR3 contains 12 residues. Germline values: CDR1 MNHEY, CDR2 SMNVEV (reference sequence). V lost 5 bases to trimming and J lost 5 bases, with 6 bases between them. This CDR3 reads CASSAATGELFF. The CDR3 DNA follows: TGTGCCAGCAGTGCCGCAACCGGGGAGCTGTTTTTT.